The clone carrying this TCR beta chain is called medium-sized based on its frequency. Its antigen remains unidentified. This sample stems from a study of T cells in severe cutaneous drug reactions. The CDR3 spans 14 residues. The germline gives CDR1 SQVTM, CDR2 ANQGSEA. Broader study findings: Blister cells averaged roughly 29% and PBMC around 5% TRBV12-4 in carbamazepine-induced Stevens-Johnson syndrome or toxic epidermal necrolysis patients.

Libraries were made by iRepertoire multiplex PCR with TCR subtype-specific primers for bulk and single-cell sequencing. TCRdb reworked the multiplex PCR reads into one entry per CDR3 protein, no DNA. Its clone listing holds about 3,800 distinct CDR3 sequences. Carbamazepine had induced Stevens-Johnson syndrome or toxic epidermal necrolysis in the sequenced donors. The chain carries TRBV29-1 and TRBJ2-5; the TCRdb D gene call, TRBD1, has no DNA to confirm it. The material sequenced was PBMCs. The TCR originated in a human donor with Stevens-Johnson syndrome, a severe cutaneous drug reaction. This CDR3 reads CSAGRDTGKETQYF. Looking up the rest from reference TRBV29-1 and TRBJ2-5 gives the full variable domain: SAVISQKPSRDICQRGTSLTIQCQVDSQVTMMFWYRQQPGQSLTLIATANQGSEATYESGFVIDKFPISRPNLTFSTLTVSNMSPEDSSIYLCSAGRDTGKETQYFGPGTRLLVL.